This T cell receptor beta chain came from a study of T cells after yellow fever vaccination. Study-wide points: The study re-detected most primary-vaccination clones after the booster (96% CD4, roughly 88% CD8). On re-exposure, the response was weaker but peaked faster, at day 5 versus 15. Overlap between CD4 and CD8 compartments was detected for a small share of clonotypes. From the bulk population, abundant clonotypes could contaminate and appear within FACS-sorted repertoires.

Using its own MiXCR run on the 5' RACE reads, TCRdb lists one record per CDR3 protein. The table includes 300,000 or so distinct CDR3 sequences, around 3.9% detected once. This clonotype was detected ten times or more. What it binds is not known. Trimming took 3 bases from V and 6 from J; bases not matched to a gene: 5. The CDR3 consists of 13 residues. Germline assignment: CDR1 SQVTM and CDR2 ANQGSEA. The clonotype comes from a man younger than 35 who received the YFV17D yellow fever vaccine. The material sequenced was PBMCs, taken 5 days after the yellow fever booster vaccination. J is TRBJ2-1 and V is TRBV29-1; 7 nucleotides align to TRBD2. The CDR3 spells CSVDLAGGNEQFF. DNA for the CDR3: TGCAGCGTTGATTTAGCGGGCGGCAATGAGCAGTTCTTC.